Below are 32 T cell receptor beta chains sequenced from a single sample in a study of blood T cell repertoires in COVID-19. Method: immunoSEQ multiplex PCR; TCRdb's copy keeps in-frame clones and lacks some. The sample contains about 210,000 clones, approximately 85% of which appear only once. Sequenced sample: peripheral blood. Every receptor here comes from a man between 50 and 59 years old with COVID-19, enrolled during active disease.

The CDR3 DNA reads as TGTGCCAGCAGCCAAGATGAGGGGGCGGAGGAGACCCAGTACTTC. Protein: CASSQDEGAEETQYF. The rearrangement links TRBV4-2 to TRBJ2-5; 7 nucleotides line up with TRBD1. With 0 bases clipped from V and 5 bases from J, the junction kept 6 bases outside the gene matches. Germline V CDR1 and CDR2: LGHNA, YNFKEQ. The length of the CDR3 is 15 residues.

V usage is TRBV5-5 and J usage is TRBJ2-1; D perhaps matches TRBD2 (5 bases). CDR3 size: 15 residues. The germline gives CDR1 SGHKS, CDR2 YYEKEE (reference sequence). V was cut by 0 bases and J by 7 bases, with 14 bases left in between. The CDR3 spells CASSLDFGVGNEQFF. The CDR3 nucleotides read TGTGCCAGCAGCTTGGATTTCGGGGTTGGTAATGAGCAGTTCTTC.

The chain has TRBV28 and TRBJ1-2, with TRBD1 matching over 11 bases. The V gene's germline CDR1 is MDHEN and CDR2 SYDVKM. The CDR3 length is 15 residues. With V trimmed by 5 bases and J by 2 bases, 4 bases remained unmatched. The CDR3 sequence: CASSTGTGGNYGYTF. The CDR3 nucleotides read TGTGCCAGCAGTACCGGGACAGGGGGAAACTATGGCTACACCTTC.

V gene TRBV2 combines with J gene TRBJ2-2; possible D gene TRBD1, 6 bases. CDR1 SNHLY and CDR2 FYNNEI come from the germline V gene. This CDR3 spans 14 amino acids. V shed 4 bases and J shed 4 bases, with 10 bases lying between them. The CDR3 reads CASSGQEITGELFF. The CDR3 DNA is TGTGCCAGCAGTGGACAGGAGATCACCGGGGAGCTGTTTTTT.

This clone showed up just a few times. The chain joins TRBV27 to TRBJ2-3; D uncertain. The germline CDR1 and CDR2 sequences are MNHEY and SMNVEV (reference sequence). The CDR3 spans 14 residues. Trimming stripped 2 bases from V and 4 bases from J, with 10 bases between. The DNA of the CDR3 is TGTGCCAGCAGTTTAATGGCTAGGCCAGATACGCAGTATTTT. This sequence encodes CASSLMARPDTQYF.

The chain carries TRBV7-2 and TRBJ2-5; tentative D call: TRBD1 (5 bases). From germline, CDR1 is SGHTA and CDR2 FQGNSA. This CDR3 comprises 13 residues. The V end was cut by 5 bases, the J end by 4 bases, with 11 bases between. CDR3 DNA: TGTGCCAGCAGCCTTTTAAGGGGAGAGACCCAGTACTTC. Its protein is CASSLLRGETQYF.

This clone was seen more than once but under ten times. V gene TRBV27 combines with J gene TRBJ1-1, with TRBD1 matching 7 bases. V shed 3 bases and J 4 bases; nucleotides not matched to a gene: 5. Germline V CDR1 and CDR2: MNHEY, SMNVEV (reference sequence). The CDR3 is made up of 14 amino acids. Here the CDR3 DNA reads TGTGCCAGCAGTTTTATAGGGGGCCGCACTGAAGCTTTCTTT. It encodes CASSFIGGRTEAFF.

V usage is TRBV7-2 and J usage is TRBJ2-7; 9 nucleotides line up with TRBD2. The V segment lost 5 bases and the J segment 2 bases; nucleotides outside the gene matches: 4. CDR1 is SGHTA, CDR2 FQGNSA, per germline. There are 14 residues in the CDR3. Written as DNA, the CDR3 is TGTGCCAGCAGCCGGACTAGCGCTCCCTACGAGCAGTACTTC. It encodes CASSRTSAPYEQYF.

This clone turned up a few times. The J gene is TRBJ2-7, the V gene TRBV2; D ambiguous. The germline V gene encodes CDR1 SNHLY and CDR2 FYNNEI. CDR3 length: 12 residues. Between the trimmed V and J ends, which lost 6 bases and 4 bases, there was a span of 10 bases. The CDR3 loop reads CASRGRWYEQYF. The CDR3 region has the DNA TGTGCCAGCAGGGGCAGGTGGTACGAGCAGTACTTC. The whole variable domain, remainder taken from reference TRBV2 and TRBJ2-7, is EPEVTQTPSHQVTQMGQEVILRCVPISNHLYFYWYRQILGQKVEFLVSFYNNEISEKSEIFDDQFSVERPDGSNFTLKIRSTKLEDSAMYFCASRGRWYEQYFGPGTRLTVT.

The rearrangement uses TRBV9 and TRBJ1-3, with D unclear. V gave up 2 bases and J gave up 0 bases, with 15 bases separating them. The CDR3 has 17 amino acids. Germline values: CDR1 SGDLS, CDR2 YYNGEE. Written as DNA, the CDR3 is TGTGCCAGCAGCGTTGACGACCCCTGGAGCTCTGGAAACACCATATATTTT. Translating it yields CASSVDDPWSSGNTIYF. The full variable domain, rest sourced from reference TRBV9 and TRBJ1-3, is DSGVTQTPKHLITATGQRVTLRCSPRSGDLSVYWYQQSLDQGLQFLIQYYNGEERAKGNILERFSAQQFPDLHSELNLSSLELGDSALYFCASSVDDPWSSGNTIYFGEGSWLTVV.

The chain recombines TRBV4-1 with TRBJ2-1; TRBD1 agrees at 9 bases. J lost 12 bases, V lost 1 base, and 4 bases had no gene match. CDR1 is MGHRA, CDR2 YSYEKL, per germline. There are 13 residues in the CDR3. CDR3 sequence: CASSQGDREGQFF. In DNA form, the CDR3 reads TGCGCCAGCAGCCAAGGGGACAGGGAAGGGCAGTTCTTC.

The chain couples TRBV6-5 to TRBJ2-5, with 10 nucleotides matching TRBD1. Trimming took 6 bases from V and 5 from J; bases not matched to a gene: 9. Germline lookup yields CDR1 MNHEY and CDR2 SVGAGI. This CDR3 region has 15 residues. CDR3 sequence reads: CASRRRQGAAETQYF. In nucleotides, the CDR3 is TGTGCCAGCAGAAGACGACAGGGGGCAGCGGAGACCCAGTACTTC.

The J gene is TRBJ1-1, the V gene TRBV7-2, with 7 nucleotides matching TRBD1. The length of the CDR3 is 14 residues. Per the germline V gene, CDR1 is SGHTA and CDR2 is FQGNSA. Trimming took 6 bases from V and 1 from J; bases not matched to a gene: 5. The CDR3: CASRLTGENTEAFF. For the CDR3, the DNA is TGTGCCAGCAGACTTACAGGGGAGAACACTGAAGCTTTCTTT. The full variable domain, its missing parts supplied by reference TRBV7-2 and TRBJ1-1, is GAGVSQSPSNKVTEKGKDVELRCDPISGHTALYWYRQSLGQGLEFLIYFQGNSAPDKSGLPSDRFSAERTGGSVSTLTIQRTQQEDSAVYLCASRLTGENTEAFFGQGTRLTVV.

The chain carries TRBV24-1 and TRBJ2-2; 10 nucleotides agree with TRBD1. The CDR3 sequence is 14 residues long. Germline loops: CDR1 KGHDR, CDR2 SFDVKD. Trimming took 10 bases from V and 1 from J; bases not matched to a gene: 2. In nucleotides, the CDR3 is TGTGCCACAGGGACAGGGGTGAACACCGGGGAGCTGTTTTTT. This encodes CATGTGVNTGELFF.

The CDR3 protein is CASSPLLAQFTSGANVLTF. The CDR3 DNA is TGTGCCAGCAGTCCATTACTAGCGCAGTTTACTTCTGGGGCCAACGTCCTGACTTTC. V usage is TRBV6-6 and J usage is TRBJ2-6; 7 bases are shared with TRBD2. With 5 bases clipped from V and 1 base from J, the junction kept 14 bases outside the gene matches. CDR3 length equals 19 residues. CDR1 MNHNY and CDR2 SVGAGI come from the germline V gene (reference sequence).

The chain couples TRBV21-1 to TRBJ1-1. TRBV21-1 is a pseudogene locus. The CDR3 is 21 residues long. The CDR3 is CASDFVICWRGAGTSEVGAFF. CDR3 nucleotide sequence: TGTGCCAGCGACTTCGTTATATGTTGGAGGGGAGCAGGAACCTCGGAGGTGGGAGCTTTCTTT.

The chain uses TRBV6-4 and TRBJ2-7; D might be TRBD2 (5 bases). V was pared by 5 bases and J by 4 bases, with 15 bases between. The germline gives CDR1 MRHNA, CDR2 SNTAGT. CDR3 length: 14 amino acids. CDR3 coding DNA: TGTGCCAGCAGTCGGACGGTCCCGGGATACGAGCAGTACTTC. Residues: CASSRTVPGYEQYF.

In regard to this clone: The germline gene is not matched at one end of the junction; a read error may be the cause. The V gene is TRBV6-1, the J gene TRBJ2-7; 7 bases line up with TRBD1. The CDR3 is 13 residues long. In germline, CDR1 is MNHNS, CDR2 SASEGT. The CDR3 loop reads CASREVTGSEQYF. DNA for the CDR3: TGTGCCAGCAGGGAAGTGACAGGGAGCGAGCAGTACTTC.

This chain uses TRBV2 with TRBJ1-2; 8 bases fit TRBD1. V was clipped by 8 bases and J by 4 bases; unmatched bases: 6. This CDR3 is 13 amino acids long. Germline V gene lookup returns CDR1 SNHLY and CDR2 FYNNEI. CDR3 sequence: CASGDRNFYGYTF. The CDR3 DNA follows: TGTGCCAGCGGGGACAGGAATTTCTATGGCTACACCTTC.

V gene TRBV5-1 combines with J gene TRBJ2-3, with 7 positions matching TRBD2. The V gene's germline CDR1 is SGHRS and CDR2 YFSETQ. With V trimmed by 5 bases and J by 3 bases, 12 bases remained unmatched. This CDR3 region has 16 residues. CDR3 in amino acids: CASSWGGADPTDTQYF. The CDR3 coding sequence is TGCGCCAGCAGTTGGGGGGGTGCTGACCCAACAGATACGCAGTATTTT.

The chain is built from TRBV3-1 (or the pseudogene TRBV3-2) and TRBJ1-6; D might be TRBD1 (6 bases). There are 12 residues in the CDR3. With 4 bases removed from V and 16 bases from J, the gap between germline ends came to 14 bases. Per the germline V gene, CDR1 is LGHDT and CDR2 is YNNKEL (reference sequence). Written as DNA, the CDR3 is TGTGCCAGCAGCCGCCTGACAGGTCTACTCCACTTT. It yields the protein CASSRLTGLLHF.

There are many counts of this clone. V usage is TRBV19 and J usage is TRBJ1-1; D ambiguous. The CDR3 contains 11 residues. V was trimmed by 11 bases and J by 4 bases, leaving 11 bases between them. CDR1 and CDR2 (germline): LNHDA, SQIVND (reference sequence). The CDR3 loop is CASLAGTEAFF. In nucleotides, the CDR3 is TGTGCCTCATTAGCGGGCACTGAAGCTTTCTTT.

This chain uses TRBV6-5 with TRBJ1-4; 7 positions agree with TRBD1. V trimming: 6 bases; J trimming: 6 bases; junction bases outside the gene matches: 7. CDR1 and CDR2 from the germline V gene are MNHEY and SVGAGI. This CDR3 has 14 amino acids. CDR3 bases: TGTGCCAGCAGACGTTTAGGGGGCGATGAAAAACTGTTTTTT. Translating gives CASRRLGGDEKLFF.

The V call is TRBV7-2, the J call TRBJ2-3; TRBD2 might be the D (7 bases). Germline CDR1 and CDR2: SGHTA and FQGNSA. The CDR3 spans 16 residues. V dropped 1 base and J dropped 4 bases, with 15 bases sitting between them. Here the CDR3 reads CASSLGYGGAADTQYF. In DNA, the CDR3 is TGTGCCAGCAGCTTAGGGTATGGGGGGGCCGCAGATACGCAGTATTTT.

This clone came up a few times. This chain uses TRBV27 with TRBJ2-7, with 7 bases identical to TRBD2. Germline loops: CDR1 MNHEY, CDR2 SMNVEV (reference sequence). V lost 6 bases and J lost 0; bases outside the gene matches: 8. CDR3 length equals 15 residues. The CDR3 protein is CASREERGNSYEQYF. DNA for the CDR3: TGTGCCAGCAGAGAGGAGCGGGGCAACTCCTACGAGCAGTACTTC.

This rearrangement joins TRBV10-3 to TRBJ2-1, with TRBD2 matching over 12 bases. The CDR3 is 14 amino acids. The junction had 9 bases not matched to a gene; V was cut back by 10 bases and J by 8 bases. The germline V gene has CDR1 ENHRY and CDR2 SYGVKD. The CDR3 coding sequence is TGTGCCACCTTGATGCTAGCGGGGGGGTATGAGCAGTTCTTC. It translates to CATLMLAGGYEQFF.

V usage is TRBV5-1 and J usage is TRBJ2-1, with 12 bases lining up with TRBD1. The V segment lost 4 bases and the J segment 8 bases; nucleotides outside the gene matches: 10. This CDR3 spans 16 amino acids. The germline V gene encodes CDR1 SGHRS and CDR2 YFSETQ. The CDR3 nucleotides are TGCGCCAGCAGCCACGGGACAGGGGGCCGTCAGGATGAGCAGTTCTTC. Translated: CASSHGTGGRQDEQFF. The variable domain in full, completed from reference TRBV5-1 and TRBJ2-1, reads KAGVTQTPRYLIKTRGQQVTLSCSPISGHRSVSWYQQTPGQGLQFLFEYFSETQRNKGNFPGRFSGRQFSNSRSEMNVSTLELGDSALYLCASSHGTGGRQDEQFFGPGTRLTVL.

The chain has TRBV30 and TRBJ1-2; 7 nucleotides agree with TRBD1. Germline CDR1 GTSNPN, CDR2 SVGIG (reference sequence). Germline trimming cut 2 bases from V and 9 bases from J; bases unmatched to any gene: 9. There are 13 residues in the CDR3. The CDR3 spells CAWSSTGAGSYTF. CDR3 nucleotide sequence: TGTGCCTGGAGTTCTACAGGGGCGGGTAGCTACACCTTC.

The chain is built from TRBV15 and TRBJ2-2; a weak D match, TRBD2 (6 bases). From germline, CDR1 is LNHNV and CDR2 YYDKDF (reference sequence). Trimming stripped 5 bases from V and 2 bases from J, with 15 bases between. The length of the CDR3 is 16 residues. The CDR3 loop reads CATSRPRDSNTGELFF. The CDR3 bases are TGTGCCACCAGCCGCCCCCGGGACTCTAACACCGGGGAGCTGTTTTTT.

The CDR3 here is CASSPGTDTQYF. In DNA form, the CDR3 reads TGTGCCAGCTCACCCGGCACAGATACGCAGTATTTT. The V gene is TRBV18, the J gene TRBJ2-3; no reliable D call. Trimming removed 3 bases from V and 1 base from J, with 2 bases in between. The CDR3 extends over 12 amino acids. Germline V gene lookup returns CDR1 KGHSH and CDR2 LQKENI.

This chain joins TRBV5-4 and TRBJ1-2, with a weak D call TRBD1 (5 bases). Trimming stripped 4 bases from V and 3 bases from J, with 10 bases between. Germline V CDR1 and CDR2: SGHNT, YYREEE (reference sequence). This CDR3 is 13 amino acids long. The CDR3 region has the DNA TGTGCCAGCAGCATTACAGGAGACTATGGCTACACCTTC. It yields the protein CASSITGDYGYTF.

This clone has just a few counts. J is TRBJ2-4 and V is TRBV18; 8 nucleotides align to TRBD1. This CDR3 comprises 14 residues. CDR1 and CDR2 from the germline V gene are KGHSH and LQKENI. V trimming: 2 bases; J trimming: 7 bases; junction bases outside the gene matches: 4. The CDR3, as DNA: TGTGCCAGCTCACCAGGGGACAGGAGCAACATTCAGTACTTC. Translating it yields CASSPGDRSNIQYF.